The 9 T cell receptor beta chains given below trace back to one sample, sequenced in a study of chemoradiotherapy in HPV16-positive cancers. Clones were read by immunoSEQ multiplex PCR, and TCRdb kept only the in-frame ones, dropping some. The sample has 3,000 or so clones; 80% to 90% are singletons. The specimen comprised tumor tissue, sampled from a patient who underwent chemoradiotherapy. These receptors were collected from a human donor with HPV-associated anogenital cancer.

This clone was detected only once. CDR3 DNA sequence: TGTGCCAGCGCTGAGGGAGGGGGCGGAGGTGAGACCCAGTACTTC. This translates into CASAEGGGGGETQYF. The rearrangement links TRBV28 to TRBJ2-5; D assignment may be TRBD1 or TRBD2 (7 bases each). The germline CDR1 and CDR2 sequences are MDHEN and SYDVKM. Between the trimmed V and J ends, which lost 8 bases and 5 bases, there was a span of 21 bases. CDR3 size: 15 residues.

This chain connects TRBV7-2 to TRBJ2-3; perhaps TRBD2 as D (5 bases). The CDR3 runs to 14 residues. Trimming left V 5 bases short and J 3 bases short, with 12 bases between. The germline V gene has CDR1 SGHTA and CDR2 FQGNSA. CDR3 loop: CASSRGPMTDTQYF. CDR3 sequence (DNA): TGTGCCAGCAGCCGCGGGCCGATGACAGATACGCAGTATTTT.

This clone was seen more than once but under ten times. The chain combines TRBV5-6 with TRBJ1-2; TRBD1 is a possible D gene (6 bases). V lost 4 bases to trimming and J lost 5 bases, with 12 bases between them. Germline-derived CDR1 and CDR2 are SGHDT and YYEEEE. CDR3 length: 13 residues. The CDR3 region is CASSATGVYGYTF. CDR3 sequence (DNA): TGTGCCAGCAGCGCGACAGGTGTGTATGGCTACACCTTC.

A few counts support this clone. The rearrangement joins TRBV28 to TRBJ2-7; D unresolved. Trimming shortened V by 5 bases and J by 2 bases, and 13 bases separated the two germline ends. Germline assignment: CDR1 MDHEN and CDR2 SYDVKM. This CDR3 is built from 14 residues. The CDR3 here is CASSPPGPTYEQYF. The CDR3 bases are TGTGCCAGCAGTCCACCTGGCCCAACCTACGAGCAGTACTTC.

The V and J genes are TRBV7-3 and TRBJ2-1; D may be TRBD1 (5 bases). The CDR3 is made up of 15 amino acids. The ends were cut back, 5 bases at V and 0 bases at J, with 11 bases in the middle. Germline V gene data show CDR1 as SGHTA and CDR2 as FQGTGA. The CDR3 DNA follows: TGTGCCAGCAGCCAAATGGGGCCCTCCTACAATGAGCAGTTCTTC. It translates to CASSQMGPSYNEQFF.

The chain joins TRBV7-2 to TRBJ2-5; D unresolved. V lost 5 bases to trimming and J lost 5 bases, with 9 bases between them. Germline assignment: CDR1 SGHTA and CDR2 FQGNSA. The CDR3 loop spans 12 amino acids. The CDR3 nucleotides read TGTGCCAGCAGCCCGGAGTTGGAGACCCAGTACTTC. Its protein is CASSPELETQYF.

By its share, this clone is large (0.1 to 1%). The rearrangement joins TRBV6-5 to TRBJ1-4, with D possibly TRBD1 on 5 matching bases. V was shortened by 8 bases and J by 7 bases, with 11 bases between the two germline ends. Germline CDR1 is MNHEY and CDR2 is SVGAGI. This CDR3 has 12 amino acids. CDR3: CASGEGFEKLFF. The CDR3 DNA follows: TGTGCCAGCGGGGAGGGGTTTGAAAAACTGTTTTTT.

This sequence joins TRBV10-3 and TRBJ1-5; D gene ambiguous. The germline V gene has CDR1 ENHRY and CDR2 SYGVKD. The V end was cut by 2 bases, the J end by 5 bases, with 7 bases between. The CDR3 has 13 residues. The CDR3 protein is CAISEMADQPQHF. The CDR3 DNA follows: TGTGCCATCAGTGAGATGGCGGATCAGCCCCAGCATTTT.

J is TRBJ1-1 and V is TRBV11-2, with D possibly TRBD1 on 5 matching bases. There are 18 residues in the CDR3. The ends were cut back, 5 bases at V and 1 base at J, with 23 bases in the middle. CDR1 and CDR2 from the germline V gene are SGHAT and FQNNGV. CDR3 nucleotide sequence: TGTGCCAGCAGCCGGTATCGGTACCCGGGTGGGGGGAACACTGAAGCTTTCTTT. This codes for CASSRYRYPGGGNTEAFF.